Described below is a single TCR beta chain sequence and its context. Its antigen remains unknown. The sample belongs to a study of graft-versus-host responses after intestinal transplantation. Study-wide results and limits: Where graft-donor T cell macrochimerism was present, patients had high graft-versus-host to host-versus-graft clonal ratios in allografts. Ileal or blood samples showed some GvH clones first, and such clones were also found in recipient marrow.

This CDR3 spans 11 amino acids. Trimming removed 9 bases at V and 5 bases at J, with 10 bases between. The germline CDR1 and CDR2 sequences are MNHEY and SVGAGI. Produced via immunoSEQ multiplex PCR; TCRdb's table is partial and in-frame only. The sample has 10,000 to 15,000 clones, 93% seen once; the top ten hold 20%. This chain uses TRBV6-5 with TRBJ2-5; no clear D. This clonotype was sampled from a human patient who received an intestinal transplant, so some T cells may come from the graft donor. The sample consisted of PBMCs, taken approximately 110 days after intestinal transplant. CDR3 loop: CASSTRETQYF. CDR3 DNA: TGTGCCAGTTCCACCCGGGAGACCCAGTACTTC.